This T cell receptor (beta chain) emerged from a study of shared clonotypes between healthy human individuals. The V gene's germline CDR1 is LNHDA and CDR2 SQIVND (reference sequence). Trimming cost V 6 bases and J 4 bases; bases outside gene matches: 8. This CDR3 is built from 15 residues. Here immunoSEQ multiplex PCR was the method, and the copy in TCRdb shows in-frame clones only, minus some. The data contain roughly 2.4 million clones, nearly 97% of them singletons. The sequence was obtained from a man younger than 35 in good health. The chain employs TRBV19 and TRBJ2-4, with TRBD1 matching over 8 bases. Input material: naive CD4+ T cells sorted from blood. Documented subset: CD45RA+ positively selected. Here the CDR3 reads CASRSTGAIKNIQYF. CDR3 sequence (DNA): TGTGCCAGTAGATCGACAGGGGCGATTAAAAACATTCAGTACTTC.